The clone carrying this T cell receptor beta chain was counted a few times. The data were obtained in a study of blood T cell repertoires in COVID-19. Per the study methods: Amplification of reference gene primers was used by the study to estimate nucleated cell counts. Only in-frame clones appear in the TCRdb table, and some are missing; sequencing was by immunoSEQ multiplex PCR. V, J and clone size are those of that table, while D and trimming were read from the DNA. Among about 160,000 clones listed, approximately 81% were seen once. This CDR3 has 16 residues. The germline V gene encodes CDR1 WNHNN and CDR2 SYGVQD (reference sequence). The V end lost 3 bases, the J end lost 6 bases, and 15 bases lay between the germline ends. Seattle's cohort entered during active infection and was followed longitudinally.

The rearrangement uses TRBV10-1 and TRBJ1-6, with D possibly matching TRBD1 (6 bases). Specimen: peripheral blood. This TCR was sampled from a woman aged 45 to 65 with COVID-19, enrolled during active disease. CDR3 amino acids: CASSDSAGVSNSPLHF. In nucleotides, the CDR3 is TGCGCCAGCAGTGATTCGGCAGGGGTGAGTAATTCACCCCTCCACTTT.